This section outlines one T cell receptor beta chain sequence together with its context. This sample is drawn from a study of blood T cell repertoires in COVID-19. On the study more broadly: PBMCs, B-cell-depleted T cells, or T cells provided the cDNA or gDNA that made up the material.

Enrolled through a virtual design, the participants were between 18 and 89 years of age and came from 24 US areas. Self-reported history from a screening survey and questionnaire set each donor's cohort. This CDR3 region has 13 residues. With V trimmed by 1 base and J by 12 bases, 6 bases remained unmatched. The germline gives CDR1 SGHAT, CDR2 FQNNGV. The protocol was immunoSEQ multiplex PCR, while the TCRdb copy is restricted to in-frame clones and leaves out a portion. Among 330,000 or so clones listed, 88% were seen once. The TCR originated in a woman aged 25 to 39 who had been exposed to COVID-19. The chain employs TRBV11-2 and TRBJ2-7; 10 nucleotides align to TRBD2. Sequencing was done on a sample of PBMCs or T cells enriched from blood (not recorded which). The CDR3 reads CASSLALAGARYF. CDR3 bases: TGTGCCAGCAGCTTAGCTCTAGCGGGGGCACGGTACTTC.